This passage covers 25 T cell receptor beta chains from one sample sequenced in a study of siplizumab effects on memory and regulatory T cells. The method was immunoSEQ multiplex PCR; TCRdb's version includes in-frame clones alone and lacks a portion of them. The table records more than 45,000 clones, 85% to 95% of them present only once. The sequencing sample was made of CD8+ T cells sorted from blood. All receptors come from a human donor in good health.

Only one count was recorded for this clone. The chain recombines TRBV28 with TRBJ2-3, with TRBD1 as a possible D gene (5 bases). Trimming cost V 7 bases and J 4 bases, with 15 bases left between them. The CDR3 is 14 residues long. CDR1 MDHEN and CDR2 SYDVKM come from the germline V gene. CDR3 sequence reads: CASKAQGWPDTQYF. The CDR3 coding sequence is TGTGCCAGCAAAGCCCAGGGTTGGCCAGATACGCAGTATTTT.

This chain connects TRBV29-1 to TRBJ1-1; D is unclear. Trimming cost V 2 bases and J 12 bases, with 10 bases left between them. This CDR3 region has 10 residues. The V gene's germline CDR1 is SQVTM and CDR2 ANQGSEA. The CDR3 DNA sequence: TGCAGCGTTGAATGGGTGGAAACTTTCTTT. Its protein product is CSVEWVETFF.

The chain recombines TRBV5-5 with TRBJ1-1; D is uncertain. The V and J ends lost 0 bases and 0 bases respectively, with 6 bases between them. Germline V gene sequence: CDR1 SGHKS, CDR2 YYEKEE (reference sequence). This CDR3 contains 14 residues. The CDR3 is CASSLDVMNTEAFF. CDR3 DNA: TGTGCCAGCAGCTTGGACGTTATGAACACTGAAGCTTTCTTT.

This clone was picked up one time. The V gene is TRBV5-4, the J gene TRBJ1-1; TRBD1 aligns across 11 bases. V trimming: 3 bases; J trimming: 5 bases; junction bases outside the gene matches: 3. The CDR3 loop spans 14 amino acids. The germline V gene encodes CDR1 SGHNT and CDR2 YYREEE (reference sequence). CDR3 nucleotide sequence: TGTGCCAGCAGCTGGACAGGGGGCCGGACTGAAGCTTTCTTT. Protein: CASSWTGGRTEAFF.

This clone was picked up a small number of times. The gene calls are TRBV4-2 and TRBJ2-6, with D possibly being TRBD1 (6 bases). The CDR3 contains 16 residues. V was clipped by 0 bases and J by 2 bases, with 8 bases between them. Germline values: CDR1 LGHNA, CDR2 YNFKEQ. The CDR3 here is CASSQEGDTGANVLTF. CDR3 bases: TGTGCCAGCAGCCAAGAGGGGGACACTGGGGCCAACGTCCTGACTTTC.

V and J are TRBV15 and TRBJ2-7, with TRBD2 identical over 8 bases. V lost 5 bases and J lost 4; bases outside the gene matches: 10. The CDR3 runs 15 residues. Germline-derived CDR1 and CDR2 are LNHNV and YYDKDF (reference sequence). The DNA for the CDR3 is TGTGCCACCAGCGTCCGAGCGGGAGCAGGGTACGAGCAGTACTTC. The encoded protein is CATSVRAGAGYEQYF. The variable domain in full, completed from reference TRBV15 and TRBJ2-7, reads DAMVIQNPRYQVTQFGKPVTLSCSQTLNHNVMYWYQQKSSQAPKLLFHYYDKDFNNEADTPDNFQSRRPNTSFCFLDIRSPGLGDTAMYLCATSVRAGAGYEQYFGPGTRLTVT.

V usage is TRBV19 and J usage is TRBJ2-7; D could derive from TRBD1 or TRBD2 (7 bases each). CDR3 size: 15 residues. The ends were cut back, 4 bases at V and 2 bases at J, with 15 bases in the middle. CDR1 and CDR2 from the germline V gene are LNHDA and SQIVND (reference sequence). The CDR3 DNA is TGTGCCAGTAGTAGGGGGGACAGCGGGGCCTACGAGCAGTACTTC. It codes for CASSRGDSGAYEQYF.

CDR3 DNA: TGCAGCGTCGGCCAGGAGCGGGAGGGCCGAGAGACCCAGTACTTC. Amino acids: CSVGQEREGRETQYF. The chain carries TRBV29-1 and TRBJ2-5; 10 positions agree with TRBD2. Germline V gives CDR1 SQVTM, CDR2 ANQGSEA. Germline trimming cut 6 bases from V and 4 bases from J; bases unmatched to any gene: 11. This CDR3 is 15 amino acids long.

The chain is built from TRBV7-9 and TRBJ2-1; D unclear. Germline values: CDR1 SEHNR, CDR2 FQNEAQ (reference sequence). This CDR3 has 13 amino acids. The V end lost 1 base, the J end lost 9 bases, and 10 bases lay between the germline ends. DNA for the CDR3: TGTGCCAGCAGCTTAGTTTCCCAGTTTGAGCAGTTCTTC. It specifies CASSLVSQFEQFF.

The chain uses TRBV5-1 and TRBJ2-3; TRBD2 agrees at 12 bases. Per germline, CDR1 SGHRS and CDR2 YFSETQ. This CDR3 is 18 amino acids long. V shed 0 bases, J shed 6 bases, and the junction held 11 bases outside the gene matches. The CDR3 loop is CASSLAARLAGVSDTQYF. CDR3 nucleotide sequence: TGCGCCAGCAGCTTGGCCGCCAGACTAGCGGGAGTTTCGGATACGCAGTATTTT.

This sequence joins TRBV4-1 and TRBJ2-7, with 9 positions matching TRBD1. V lost 4 bases, J lost 6 bases, and 7 bases stayed unmatched. CDR1 is MGHRA and CDR2 is YSYEKL in the germline V gene. The CDR3 has 14 amino acids. CDR3 in amino acids: CASSPDRGEFEQYF. In nucleotides, the CDR3 is TGCGCCAGCAGCCCTGACAGGGGGGAATTCGAGCAGTACTTC.

The J gene is TRBJ2-3, the V gene TRBV15; D may match TRBD1 or TRBD2 (5 bases each). The germline V and J ends were trimmed by 2 bases and 5 bases, with 11 bases remaining between them. This CDR3 is built from 14 residues. Per germline, CDR1 LNHNV and CDR2 YYDKDF (reference sequence). CDR3 region: CATSRLGGIDTQYF. The DNA of the CDR3 is TGTGCCACCAGCAGACTTGGGGGAATAGATACGCAGTATTTT.

J is TRBJ2-3 and V is TRBV7-6; D gene ambiguous. Germline V gene lookup returns CDR1 SGHVS and CDR2 FNYEAQ. This CDR3 comprises 16 residues. V gave up 1 base and J gave up 2 bases, with 13 bases separating them. CDR3 sequence reads: CASSLGQISYTDTQYF. CDR3 nucleotides: TGTGCCAGCAGCTTAGGGCAGATCTCCTACACAGATACGCAGTATTTT.

The rearrangement joins TRBV5-8 to TRBJ2-3; the match to TRBD1 covers 7 bases. This CDR3 has 17 residues. Germline-derived CDR1 and CDR2 are SGHTS and YDEGEE. The junction had 11 bases not matched to a gene; V was cut back by 4 bases and J by 0 bases. In nucleotides, the CDR3 is TGTGCCAGCAGCGACAACAGGGGAACGACTAGCACAGATACGCAGTATTTT. Translating gives CASSDNRGTTSTDTQYF.

The gene calls are TRBV29-1 and TRBJ2-1; D might be TRBD1 or TRBD2, each matching 5 bases. This CDR3 region has 12 residues. Trimming removed 7 bases at V and 9 bases at J, with 16 bases between. Germline V gives CDR1 SQVTM, CDR2 ANQGSEA. The CDR3: CSDHMGRGEQFF. The CDR3 bases are TGCAGCGATCACATGGGACGTGGTGAGCAGTTCTTC.

This clone has a handful of counts. This sequence joins TRBV7-9 and TRBJ2-7; 7 nucleotides match TRBD1. The CDR3 length is 15 residues. Looked up from germline, CDR1 is SEHNR and CDR2 is FQNEAQ (reference sequence). Trimming cost V 5 bases and J 2 bases; bases outside gene matches: 9. The CDR3 sequence: CASSTGTDPTYEQYF. CDR3 nucleotides: TGTGCCAGCAGCACAGGGACAGACCCCACCTACGAGCAGTACTTC.

CDR3 bases: TGTGCCAGCACCGGGGGGCTTCCGGGGGATACGCAGTATTTT. It translates to CASTGGLPGDTQYF. V usage is TRBV4-2 and J usage is TRBJ2-3, with D tentatively TRBD2 (7 bases). Germline lookup yields CDR1 LGHNA and CDR2 YNFKEQ. Between the trimmed V and J ends, which lost 7 bases and 6 bases, there was a span of 17 bases. CDR3 size: 14 residues.

The rearrangement links TRBV5-6 to TRBJ1-5; tentative D call: TRBD1 (6 bases). This CDR3 has 14 amino acids. From germline, CDR1 is SGHDT and CDR2 YYEEEE. V lost 4 bases to trimming and J lost 7 bases, with 15 bases between them. This CDR3 reads CASSPQGLGQPQHF. CDR3 nucleotide sequence: TGTGCCAGCAGCCCTCAGGGGTTGGGACAGCCCCAGCATTTT.

The rearrangement links TRBV11-3 to TRBJ2-7; D is unresolved. The germline V gene has CDR1 SGHNT and CDR2 YENEEA. This CDR3 has 12 residues. Trimming stripped 3 bases from V and 3 bases from J, with 6 bases between. In DNA, the CDR3 is TGTGCCAGCAGCTTTTCGAGCTACGAGCAGTACTTC. Translation gives CASSFSSYEQYF.

Only a few counts were recorded for this clone. The chain joins TRBV11-2 to TRBJ2-7; the D call may be TRBD1 or TRBD2 (5 bases each). This CDR3 has 14 amino acids. Germline-derived CDR1 and CDR2 are SGHAT and FQNNGV. Trimming took off 5 bases at V and 5 bases at J, with 16 bases between the two ends. The CDR3 DNA reads TGTGCCAGCAGCCCTCAAGGGGAGTTCCACGAGCAGTACTTC. It yields the protein CASSPQGEFHEQYF.

This chain links TRBV27 with TRBJ2-7; D gene unclear. Germline loops: CDR1 MNHEY, CDR2 SMNVEV (reference sequence). This CDR3 has 14 amino acids. V was clipped by 0 bases and J by 5 bases, with 11 bases between them. The CDR3: CASSLSLGWDEQYF. CDR3 nucleotides: TGTGCCAGCAGTTTATCATTAGGTTGGGACGAGCAGTACTTC.

This clone appeared once. The rearrangement uses TRBV7-3 and TRBJ2-3; possibly TRBD2 for D (5 bases). This CDR3 has 14 residues. Per the germline V gene, CDR1 is SGHTA and CDR2 is FQGTGA. V was trimmed by 4 bases and J by 5 bases, leaving 13 bases between them. For the CDR3, the DNA is TGTGCCAGCAGCTCCGGACTTGAGGGAGATACGCAGTATTTT. It translates to CASSSGLEGDTQYF.

This chain uses TRBV29-1 with TRBJ1-1; D remains ambiguous. The V gene lost 8 bases and the J gene lost 4 bases, with 11 bases spanning the gap. There are 11 residues in the CDR3. Germline V lookup: CDR1 SQVTM, CDR2 ANQGSEA. The CDR3 DNA reads TGCAGCATCTTCGAGGGCACTGAAGCTTTCTTT. Protein product: CSIFEGTEAFF.

The V gene is TRBV2, the J gene TRBJ2-7; D could derive from TRBD1 or TRBD2 (6 bases each). The CDR3 length is 14 residues. V was shortened by 4 bases and J by 6 bases, with 16 bases between the two germline ends. Germline V gene lookup returns CDR1 SNHLY and CDR2 FYNNEI. CDR3 loop: CASSAQGSGGEQYF. In nucleotides, the CDR3 is TGTGCCAGCAGTGCACAGGGTAGCGGCGGCGAGCAGTACTTC.

The chain recombines TRBV5-5 with TRBJ2-7, with 8 bases aligning to TRBD1. CDR3 size: 14 residues. V gave up 4 bases and J gave up 5 bases; unmatched junction bases: 8. Germline CDR1 SGHKS, CDR2 YYEKEE (reference sequence). CDR3 sequence reads: CASSAQGARDEQYF. As DNA, the CDR3 is TGTGCCAGCAGCGCCCAGGGGGCGCGGGACGAGCAGTACTTC.